This T cell receptor (beta chain) was captured in a study of control samples from healthy donors and cancer patients (TCRdb year 2020). V lost 1 base and J lost 6 bases, and the count of bases not matched to a germline gene is 2. CDR1 and CDR2 were assigned from the germline V gene as SGHDN and FVKESK. The CDR3 spans 15 residues, from the cysteine through the phenylalanine. Of the read, only the CDR3 DNA is kept; its 45 bases are in frame from base 1. A note on this clone: Its antigen is not yet known. It has no much larger one-base neighbor in the sample; base qualities were not kept. This sample also contains other DNA sequences that code for the same CDR3.

Receptor libraries were prepared by the immunoSEQ multiplex PCR assay. The clones in this table, taken by TCRdb from immuneACCESS, are in-frame only. Not every clone is retained; where verified, under half of the shortfall comes from an unresolved V gene, and the cause of the rest is unknown. A total of 350,000 to 450,000 clones appear in this sample, about nine tenths of them only once. Jointly, the top ten make up around 6.4% of the sample. This TCR was recovered from a man aged 35 to 55 with head and neck cancer. Specimen: PBMCs. This chain joins TRBV14 to TRBJ2-2, and 10 bases in between align with TRBD2. The CDR3 protein is CASSQVAGGPGELFF. The DNA reads TGTGCCAGCAGCCAAGTAGCGGGGGGCCCCGGGGAGCTGTTTTTT.